The 32 T cell receptor beta chains given below trace back to one sample, sequenced in a study of T cell responses to AZD1222 COVID-19 vaccine. The assay was immunoSEQ multiplex PCR, and TCRdb's table has in-frame clones only and misses some. The sample holds 75,000 to 95,000 clones, roughly nine tenths seen once. Here the sequenced sample was peripheral blood, taken on day 0 of MenACWY control vaccination. The receptor set was obtained from an adult in good health.

The chain couples TRBV7-8 to TRBJ2-5, with a weak D call TRBD1 (5 bases). V lost 5 bases and J 3 bases, leaving 19 bases between the germline ends. The CDR3 contains 16 residues. Germline lookup yields CDR1 SGHVS and CDR2 FQNEAQ. CDR3 coding DNA: TGTGCCAGCAGCCCCGGATTTCCGACAGAAAAAGAGACCCAGTACTTC. The encoded protein is CASSPGFPTEKETQYF.

This chain links TRBV6-4 with TRBJ1-4; possible D gene TRBD1, 5 bases. Trimming pared 4 bases from V and 8 bases from J, leaving 14 bases between. Germline loops: CDR1 MRHNA, CDR2 SNTAGT. The CDR3 is 14 amino acids. CDR3 DNA sequence: TGTGCCAGCAGTGTAAAGCGAAGGGACGAAAAACTGTTTTTT. The encoded protein is CASSVKRRDEKLFF.

This clone came up once. This chain uses TRBV6-5 with TRBJ1-2, with D unclear. The V and J ends lost 5 bases and 4 bases respectively, with 14 bases between them. The germline V gene has CDR1 MNHEY and CDR2 SVGAGI. CDR3 length equals 14 residues. CDR3 nucleotides: TGTGCCAGCAGTCTCAGGAGCGTACTCTATGGCTACACCTTC. This translates into CASSLRSVLYGYTF.

This chain connects TRBV28 to TRBJ1-2; 9 nucleotides align to TRBD1. This CDR3 is built from 15 residues. The trim removed 5 bases at V and 4 bases at J, leaving 8 bases unmatched. The germline V gene has CDR1 MDHEN and CDR2 SYDVKM. CDR3 sequence (DNA): TGTGCCAGCAGTGAAACAGGGGGCCTAGTCTATGGCTACACCTTC. This encodes CASSETGGLVYGYTF.

The V and J genes are TRBV29-1 and TRBJ1-3, with 8 bases matching TRBD1. CDR3 size: 14 residues. Germline assignment: CDR1 SQVTM and CDR2 ANQGSEA. Unmatched junction bases numbered 4, after V lost 6 bases and J lost 0 bases. CDR3 nucleotides: TGCAGCGTCAACACAGGGGGCTCTGGAAACACCATATATTTT. Translated, it gives CSVNTGGSGNTIYF.

This clone was picked up one time. The gene calls are TRBV3-1 (or the pseudogene TRBV3-2) and TRBJ2-2; D is ambiguous. The germline CDR1 and CDR2 sequences are LGHDT and YNNKEL (reference sequence). The CDR3 covers 12 residues. With 3 bases removed from V and 7 bases from J, the gap between germline ends came to 6 bases. CDR3 DNA: TGTGCCAGCAGCCATTCCGGCGGGGAGCTGTTTTTT. Protein sequence: CASSHSGGELFF.

The DNA of the CDR3 is TGTGCCAGCAGCTTAGGGACAACCAACACTGAAGCTTTCTTT. This encodes CASSLGTTNTEAFF. The rearrangement joins TRBV7-2 to TRBJ1-1, with a weak D call TRBD1 (5 bases). Per germline, CDR1 SGHTA and CDR2 FQGNSA. This CDR3 is 14 amino acids long. V was trimmed by 1 base and J by 2 bases, leaving 8 bases between them. The full variable domain, with the rest looked up from reference TRBV7-2 and TRBJ1-1, is GAGVSQSPSNKVTEKGKDVELRCDPISGHTALYWYRQSLGQGLEFLIYFQGNSAPDKSGLPSDRFSAERTGGSVSTLTIQRTQQEDSAVYLCASSLGTTNTEAFFGQGTRLTVV.

This chain links TRBV19 with TRBJ1-2; 8 positions match TRBD1. The germline CDR1 and CDR2 sequences are LNHDA and SQIVND (reference sequence). CDR3 length: 17 residues. Germline trimming cut 5 bases from V and 12 bases from J; bases unmatched to any gene: 23. The CDR3 spells CASSDDPRDRSVICNTF. CDR3 DNA: TGTGCCAGTAGTGATGATCCTAGGGACAGGTCCGTCATATGCAACACCTTC.

V usage is TRBV29-1 and J usage is TRBJ2-7; a weak D match, TRBD1 (5 bases). The CDR3 covers 14 residues. Germline-derived CDR1 and CDR2 are SQVTM and ANQGSEA. Trimming took 4 bases from V and 0 from J, leaving 13 bases between them. CDR3 in DNA: TGCAGCGTTGTCGTGGGGCGCGGCTCCTACGAGCAGTACTTC. Its protein product is CSVVVGRGSYEQYF.

The rearrangement links TRBV9 to TRBJ2-7; 8 nucleotides agree with TRBD1. The CDR3 is 16 residues long. The germline gives CDR1 SGDLS, CDR2 YYNGEE. Unmatched junction bases numbered 9, after V lost 0 bases and J lost 4 bases. DNA for the CDR3: TGTGCCAGCAGCGTAGTCTCCCACAGGGGGTGGTACGAGCAGTACTTC. It translates to CASSVVSHRGWYEQYF.

The rearrangement joins TRBV6-5 to TRBJ1-2, with 12 bases matching TRBD1. The CDR3 runs to 15 residues. Per the germline V gene, CDR1 is MNHEY and CDR2 is SVGAGI. The ends lost 6 bases at V and 7 bases at J; junction bases unmatched: 9. CDR3 sequence: CASRLMGQGATGYTF. The CDR3 nucleotides are TGTGCCAGCAGACTTATGGGACAGGGGGCGACTGGCTACACCTTC.

A few counts support this clone. The chain combines TRBV5-1 with TRBJ2-3; no clear D. The germline gives CDR1 SGHRS, CDR2 YFSETQ. V was pared by 5 bases and J by 2 bases, with 12 bases between. The CDR3 extends over 14 amino acids. CDR3 sequence (DNA): TGCGCCAGCAGTGACGCCAGCCCCACAGATACGCAGTATTTT. It translates to CASSDASPTDTQYF.

The chain recombines TRBV27 with TRBJ2-3; 9 bases are shared with TRBD1. CDR1 and CDR2 from the germline V gene are MNHEY and SMNVEV (reference sequence). This CDR3 spans 17 amino acids. J was trimmed by 0 bases and V by 3 bases; bases with no gene match: 7. DNA for the CDR3: TGTGCCAGCAGTTTCCATAAAGACAGGGGGAGCACAGATACGCAGTATTTT. Amino acids: CASSFHKDRGSTDTQYF.

V and J are TRBV9 and TRBJ2-2; 12 bases fit TRBD2. Trimming cost V 7 bases and J 7 bases; bases outside gene matches: 8. The germline V gene has CDR1 SGDLS and CDR2 YYNGEE. The CDR3 has 15 residues. CDR3 sequence reads: CASALTGLAGGELFF. CDR3 bases: TGTGCCAGCGCACTAACGGGACTAGCGGGCGGGGAGCTGTTTTTT.

The genes are TRBV5-1 and TRBJ1-2, with D maybe TRBD1 (5 bases). Germline CDR1 is SGHRS and CDR2 is YFSETQ. V lost 4 bases, J lost 5 bases, and 12 bases lay in between. The CDR3 sequence is 13 residues long. The CDR3 DNA follows: TGCGCCAGCAGCCCTGACAGCGTGTATGGCTACACCTTC. This codes for CASSPDSVYGYTF.

This chain uses TRBV14 with TRBJ1-6; D is unclear. The V end lost 4 bases, the J end lost 7 bases, and 8 bases lay between the germline ends. CDR3 length: 13 residues. Per germline, CDR1 SGHDN and CDR2 FVKESK. In DNA, the CDR3 is TGTGCCAGCAGCCCAGGCGGGAATTCACCCCTCCACTTT. This sequence encodes CASSPGGNSPLHF.

Only one count was recorded for this clone. The V gene is TRBV27, the J gene TRBJ1-6; D is ambiguous. The V gene lost 6 bases and the J gene lost 0 bases, with 12 bases spanning the gap. CDR1 is MNHEY, CDR2 SMNVEV, per germline (reference sequence). This CDR3 has 16 amino acids. For the CDR3, the DNA is TGTGCCAGCAGGACTCCGTCGGGCTCCTATAATTCACCCCTCCACTTT. This sequence encodes CASRTPSGSYNSPLHF.

This chain joins TRBV7-9 and TRBJ2-2; maybe TRBD1 (5 bases). V was cut by 6 bases and J by 6 bases, with 14 bases left in between. The CDR3 sequence is 14 residues long. The germline gives CDR1 SEHNR, CDR2 FQNEAQ (reference sequence). The CDR3 sequence is CASSWAKTAGELFF. The CDR3 region has the DNA TGTGCCAGCAGTTGGGCTAAGACAGCCGGGGAGCTGTTTTTT.

The chain employs TRBV7-2 and TRBJ1-2; D is uncertain. V was trimmed by 5 bases and J by 8 bases, leaving 18 bases between them. This CDR3 contains 14 residues. Per germline, CDR1 SGHTA and CDR2 FQGNSA. The CDR3 nucleotides read TGTGCCAGCAGCGAGGGAGGGTGGGTTGACGGCTACACCTTC. Its protein product is CASSEGGWVDGYTF.

The genes are TRBV12-3 or TRBV12-4 and TRBJ2-1; D gene unclear. The CDR3 totals 13 residues. V was cut by 5 bases and J by 8 bases, with 13 bases left in between. CDR3 in DNA: TGTGCCAGCAGTCTTATACCGGGTGATGAGCAGTTCTTC. Its protein is CASSLIPGDEQFF.

The genes are TRBV5-1 and TRBJ2-7, with D perhaps TRBD1 (6 bases). Trimming left V 2 bases short and J 2 bases short, with 11 bases between. CDR1 and CDR2 (germline): SGHRS, YFSETQ. This CDR3 region has 14 residues. CDR3: CASSFGGQAYEQYF. The CDR3 nucleotides read TGCGCCAGCAGCTTTGGGGGCCAAGCCTACGAGCAGTACTTC.

This sequence joins TRBV13 and TRBJ2-1; 7 bases match TRBD2. The trim removed 0 bases at V and 6 bases at J, leaving 5 bases unmatched. The CDR3 consists of 15 residues. Germline values: CDR1 PRHDT, CDR2 FYEKMQ (reference sequence). DNA for the CDR3: TGTGCCAGCAGCTTAGGTCTAGCGGTCTTCAATGAGCAGTTCTTC. Amino acid sequence: CASSLGLAVFNEQFF.

The V gene is TRBV6-6, the J gene TRBJ2-3; 7 bases agree with TRBD2. CDR3 length equals 17 residues. V lost 5 bases and J lost 1; bases outside the gene matches: 12. Germline V CDR1 and CDR2: MNHNY, SVGAGI (reference sequence). CDR3 amino acids: CASSPHPGGGGTDTQYF. In nucleotides, the CDR3 is TGTGCCAGCAGTCCCCACCCTGGCGGGGGTGGCACAGATACGCAGTATTTT.

The CDR3, as DNA: TGCGCCAGCAAACCCCTAGCAACAGCCCTATCCTACAATGAGCAGTTCTTC. Translated, it gives CASKPLATALSYNEQFF. The J gene is TRBJ2-1, the V gene TRBV5-1, with TRBD2 as a possible D gene (5 bases). This CDR3 has 17 residues. V lost 6 bases and J lost 1, with 20 bases in between. Germline CDR1 SGHRS, CDR2 YFSETQ.

The chain uses TRBV7-3 and TRBJ2-3; D gene unclear. The germline CDR1 and CDR2 sequences are SGHTA and FQGTGA. Trimming left V 5 bases short and J 0 bases short, with 9 bases between. The CDR3 contains 14 residues. The CDR3 loop reads CASSKDDSTDTQYF. The CDR3, as DNA: TGTGCCAGCAGCAAGGACGATAGCACAGATACGCAGTATTTT.

The genes are TRBV14 and TRBJ2-2, with 9 positions matching TRBD2. This CDR3 contains 20 residues. V gave up 1 base and J gave up 4 bases; unmatched junction bases: 16. The germline V gene encodes CDR1 SGHDN and CDR2 FVKESK. CDR3 nucleotides: TGTGCCAGCAGCCAAGGTCCCGGGAAAGCGGGGGGAGGGGTCACCGGGGAGCTGTTTTTT. Amino acids: CASSQGPGKAGGGVTGELFF. The full variable domain, rest sourced from reference TRBV14 and TRBJ2-2, is EAGVTQFPSHSVIEKGQTVTLRCDPISGHDNLYWYRRVMGKEIKFLLHFVKESKQDESGMPNNRFLAERTGGTYSTLKVQPAELEDSGVYFCASSQGPGKAGGGVTGELFFGEGSRLTVL.

The genes are TRBV7-3 and TRBJ2-1; no reliable D call. The V end was cut by 5 bases, the J end by 1 base, with 15 bases between. Germline lookup yields CDR1 SGHTA and CDR2 FQGTGA. The CDR3 length is 16 residues. DNA for the CDR3: TGTGCCAGCAGCCCCTCACCTATCGTTTCCTACAATGAGCAGTTCTTC. Its protein product is CASSPSPIVSYNEQFF.

Note on this clone: At one boundary the junction diverges from the germline segment, which might be a read error. The CDR3 region is CASSVSPGRTNKKLFF. CDR3 nucleotide sequence: TGTGCCAGCAGCGTCTCGCCAGGGAGAACTAATAAAAAACTGTTTTTT. The chain has TRBV9 and TRBJ1-4; D is perhaps TRBD1 (5 bases). The CDR3 extends over 16 amino acids. Per germline, CDR1 SGDLS and CDR2 YYNGEE.

The chain couples TRBV5-4 to TRBJ1-6; D perhaps matches TRBD1 (5 bases). This CDR3 is 14 amino acids long. Germline values: CDR1 SGHNT, CDR2 YYREEE (reference sequence). Trimming shortened V by 4 bases and J by 9 bases, and 14 bases separated the two germline ends. The CDR3 loop reads CASSTYEGVSPLHF. CDR3 DNA: TGTGCCAGCAGCACGTATGAAGGGGTTTCACCCCTCCACTTT.

The V and J genes are TRBV10-3 and TRBJ2-5; D is undetermined. Germline V lookup: CDR1 ENHRY, CDR2 SYGVKD. This CDR3 region has 13 residues. Trimming took off 11 bases at V and 5 bases at J, with 18 bases between the two ends. The chain's CDR3 is CAYAPSKEETQYF. The CDR3 DNA sequence: TGTGCCTACGCTCCCTCAAAGGAGGAGACCCAGTACTTC.

This clone was recorded only once. The CDR3 region has the DNA TGTGCCAGCAGCTTAGGGGACGGGAACACTGAAGCTTTCTTT. Translating gives CASSLGDGNTEAFF. The genes are TRBV7-6 and TRBJ1-1; tentative D call: TRBD1 (5 bases). V was clipped by 1 base and J by 1 base, with 7 bases between them. The CDR3 covers 14 residues. Germline-derived CDR1 and CDR2 are SGHVS and FNYEAQ.

This clone was picked up a small number of times. The chain uses TRBV7-2 and TRBJ1-1, with TRBD1 as a possible D gene (5 bases). The germline V gene has CDR1 SGHTA and CDR2 FQGNSA. Trimming removed 3 bases from V and 5 bases from J, with 13 bases in between. The CDR3 has 14 amino acids. The CDR3 protein is CASSLGVLYTEAFF. The CDR3 coding sequence is TGTGCCAGCAGCTTGGGGGTTCTCTATACTGAAGCTTTCTTT.